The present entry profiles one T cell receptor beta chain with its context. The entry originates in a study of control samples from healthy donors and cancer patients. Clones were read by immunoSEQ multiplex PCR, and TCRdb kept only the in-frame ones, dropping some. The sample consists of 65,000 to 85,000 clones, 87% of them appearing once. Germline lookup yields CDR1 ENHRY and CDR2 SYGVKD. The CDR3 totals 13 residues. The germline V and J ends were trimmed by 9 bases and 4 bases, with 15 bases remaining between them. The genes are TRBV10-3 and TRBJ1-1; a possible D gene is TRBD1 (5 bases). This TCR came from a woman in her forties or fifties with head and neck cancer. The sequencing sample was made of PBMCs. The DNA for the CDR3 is TGTGCCATGGTAGGTGTGGGGGGCACTGAAGCTTTCTTT. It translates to CAMVGVGGTEAFF.